This TCR beta chain was recovered during a study of shared clonotypes between healthy human individuals. Findings and limits, study-wide: Generation probabilities of non-shared clonotypes were lower (relative to those shared by all four donors).

Concerning this clone itself: Its antigen is still unknown.

Replicate PCRs from sorted subsets contained approximately 220 ng DNA, which is around 30,000 T cell genomes. The authors' processing: ImmunoSEQ junction-only sequences lacked quality scores, so their filtering differed. The repertoire was sequenced with immunoSEQ multiplex PCR; TCRdb's copy has only in-frame clones and lacks some. The V and J calls and clone size were taken over from that table, and D and trimming were inferred from the DNA. This sample has roughly 500,000 clones, with 90% to 96% found just once. Naive CD45RA+ and memory CD45RA-negative subsets were split from CD4+ cells. CDR1 is MDHEN and CDR2 is SYDVKM in the germline V gene. CDR3 length equals 15 residues.

This TCR was recovered from a woman under 40 in good health. Sequenced material: naive CD4+ T cells sorted from blood. The subset here: CD45RA+ positively selected. The V call is TRBV28, the J call TRBJ2-5, with D perhaps given as TRBD1 or TRBD2 (5 bases each). Judging by the DNA end, TRBJ2-7 fits better; the J call may be wrong. CDR3: CASSLSGTATYEQYF. DNA of the CDR3: TGTGCCAGCAGTTTATCCGGGACGGCCACCTACGAGCAGTACTTC.